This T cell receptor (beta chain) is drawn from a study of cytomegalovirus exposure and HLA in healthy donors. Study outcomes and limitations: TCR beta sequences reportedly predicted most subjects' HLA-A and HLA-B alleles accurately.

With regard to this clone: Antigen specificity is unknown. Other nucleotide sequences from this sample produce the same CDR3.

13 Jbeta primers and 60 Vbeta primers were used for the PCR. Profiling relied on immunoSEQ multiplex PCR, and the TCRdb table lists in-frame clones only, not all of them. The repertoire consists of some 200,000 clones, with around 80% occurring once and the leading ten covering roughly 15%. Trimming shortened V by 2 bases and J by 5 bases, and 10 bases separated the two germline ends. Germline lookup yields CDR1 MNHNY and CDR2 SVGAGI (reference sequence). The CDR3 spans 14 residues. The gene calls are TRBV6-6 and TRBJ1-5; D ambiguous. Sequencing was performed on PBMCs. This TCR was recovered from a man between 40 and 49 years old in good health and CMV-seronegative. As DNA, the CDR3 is TGTGCCAGCAGTTACGTGGAGAGGGATCAGCCCCAGCATTTT. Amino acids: CASSYVERDQPQHF.